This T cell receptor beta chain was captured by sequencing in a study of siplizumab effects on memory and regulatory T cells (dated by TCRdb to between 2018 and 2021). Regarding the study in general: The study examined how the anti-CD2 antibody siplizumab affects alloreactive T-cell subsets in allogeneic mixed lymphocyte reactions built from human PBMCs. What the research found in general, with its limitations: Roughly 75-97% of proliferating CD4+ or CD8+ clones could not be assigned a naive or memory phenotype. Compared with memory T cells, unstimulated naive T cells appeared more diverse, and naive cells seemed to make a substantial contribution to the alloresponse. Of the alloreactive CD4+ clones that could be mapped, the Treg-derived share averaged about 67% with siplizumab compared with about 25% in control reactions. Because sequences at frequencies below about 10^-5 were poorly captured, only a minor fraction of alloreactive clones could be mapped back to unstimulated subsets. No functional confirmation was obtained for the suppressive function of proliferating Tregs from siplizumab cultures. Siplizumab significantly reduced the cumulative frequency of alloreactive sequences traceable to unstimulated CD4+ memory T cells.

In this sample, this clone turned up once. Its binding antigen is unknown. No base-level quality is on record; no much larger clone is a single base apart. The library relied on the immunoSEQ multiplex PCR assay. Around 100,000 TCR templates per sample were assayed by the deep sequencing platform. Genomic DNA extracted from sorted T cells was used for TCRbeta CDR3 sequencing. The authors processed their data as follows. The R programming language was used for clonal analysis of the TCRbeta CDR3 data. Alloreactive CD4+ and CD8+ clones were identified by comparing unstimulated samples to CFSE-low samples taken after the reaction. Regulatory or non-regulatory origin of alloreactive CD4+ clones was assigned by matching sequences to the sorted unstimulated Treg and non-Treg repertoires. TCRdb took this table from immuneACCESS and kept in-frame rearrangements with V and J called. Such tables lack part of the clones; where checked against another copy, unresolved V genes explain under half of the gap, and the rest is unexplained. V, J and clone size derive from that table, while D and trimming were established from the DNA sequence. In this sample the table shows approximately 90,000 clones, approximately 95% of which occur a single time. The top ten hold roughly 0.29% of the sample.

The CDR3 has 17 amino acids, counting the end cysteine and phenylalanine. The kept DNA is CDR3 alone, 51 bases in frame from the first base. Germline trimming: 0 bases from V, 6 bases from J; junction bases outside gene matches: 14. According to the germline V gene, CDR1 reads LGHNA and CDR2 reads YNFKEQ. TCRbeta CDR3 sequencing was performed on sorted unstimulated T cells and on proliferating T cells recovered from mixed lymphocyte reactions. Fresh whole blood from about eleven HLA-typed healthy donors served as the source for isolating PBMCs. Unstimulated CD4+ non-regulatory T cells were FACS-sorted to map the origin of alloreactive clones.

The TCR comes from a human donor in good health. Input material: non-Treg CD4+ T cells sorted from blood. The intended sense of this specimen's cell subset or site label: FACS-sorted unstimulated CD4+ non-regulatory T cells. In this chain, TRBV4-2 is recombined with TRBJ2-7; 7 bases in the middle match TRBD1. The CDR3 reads CASSQEPPGTERGEQYF. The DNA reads TGTGCCAGCAGCCAAGAGCCTCCCGGGACAGAACGGGGCGAGCAGTACTTC.